The rows below give T cell receptor beta chains drawn from one sample of a study of blood T cell repertoires in COVID-19. Repertoires were generated with immunoSEQ multiplex PCR, while TCRdb's copy carries only in-frame clones and drops some. The sample lists around 300,000 clones; roughly 85% were seen once. Source material: peripheral blood. These receptors all come from a woman between 70 and 85 years old with acute or convalescent COVID-19. Each CDR3 is given with its conserved first and last residue. D genes are given only for firm matches. Clone size is not always given. Where it is, it says once, few, many or a class for expanded clones.

d_gene: NA; j_gene: TRBJ1-2; v_gene: TRBV6-1; abundance: NA; CDR3nt: TGTGCCAGCAGTGAATCCCCCGAGTATGGCTACACCTTC; CDR3aa: CASSESPEYGYTF
d_gene: TRBD1; j_gene: TRBJ1-1; v_gene: TRBV5-1; abundance: NA; CDR3nt: TGCGCCAGCAGGTTTGACAGGGTCACTGAAGCTTTCTTT; CDR3aa: CASRFDRVTEAFF
d_gene: NA; j_gene: TRBJ2-1; v_gene: TRBV20-1; abundance: NA; CDR3nt: TGCAGTGCTAGTATAGGGGATGAGCAGTTCTTC; CDR3aa: CSASIGDEQFF
d_gene: TRBD1; j_gene: TRBJ2-1; v_gene: TRBV10-3; abundance: NA; CDR3nt: TGTGCCATCAGTGCGACAGGGGGTTCTAGCTCCTACAATGAGCAGTTCTTC; CDR3aa: CAISATGGSSSYNEQFF
d_gene: NA; j_gene: TRBJ2-7; v_gene: TRBV11-3; abundance: NA; CDR3nt: TGTGCCAGCAGCCTAGCCAGCGGTCCATACGAGCAGTACTTC; CDR3aa: CASSLASGPYEQYF
d_gene: NA; j_gene: TRBJ1-1; v_gene: TRBV25-1; abundance: NA; CDR3nt: TGTGCCAGCAGTGATCGGCGGAGGAACACTGAAGCTTTCTTT; CDR3aa: CASSDRRRNTEAFF
d_gene: NA; j_gene: TRBJ2-7; v_gene: TRBV10-2; abundance: NA; CDR3nt: TGCGCCAGCAGTGAGCCCTCCGCGGGGAGGTGGGGACGGTACTTC; CDR3aa: CASSEPSAGRWGRYF
d_gene: NA; j_gene: TRBJ1-3; v_gene: TRBV7-8; abundance: once; CDR3nt: TGTGCCAGCAGCTCTTACGGGGGGGCGTCGGGAAACACCATATATTTT; CDR3aa: CASSSYGGASGNTIYF
d_gene: NA; j_gene: TRBJ1-1; v_gene: TRBV5-5; abundance: NA; CDR3nt: TGTGCCAGCAGCTTGGTCTCCTCCACTGAAGCTTTCTTT; CDR3aa: CASSLVSSTEAFF
d_gene: NA; j_gene: TRBJ2-2; v_gene: TRBV13; abundance: NA; CDR3nt: TGTGCCAGCAGCTTGGTGGGGCGGACCGGGGAGCTGTTTTTT; CDR3aa: CASSLVGRTGELFF
d_gene: NA; j_gene: TRBJ1-5; v_gene: TRBV6-1; abundance: few; CDR3nt: TGTGCCAGCAGTGAAGGAGGGGGAGGGTATAGCAATCAGCCCCAGCATTTT; CDR3aa: CASSEGGGGYSNQPQHF
d_gene: TRBD1; j_gene: TRBJ2-7; v_gene: TRBV7-6; abundance: NA; CDR3nt: TGTGCCAGCAGCTCACGAGACCCGGGACAGGGGACCTACGAGCAGTACTTC; CDR3aa: CASSSRDPGQGTYEQYF
d_gene: NA; j_gene: TRBJ1-3; v_gene: TRBV4-2; abundance: once; CDR3nt: TGTGCCAGCAGCCTAGAGCTCAGGGCGGACACCATATATTTT; CDR3aa: CASSLELRADTIYF
d_gene: NA; j_gene: TRBJ1-1; v_gene: TRBV2; abundance: NA; CDR3nt: TGTGCCAGCAGCTCGGGATCTAACACTGAAGCTTTCTTT; CDR3aa: CASSSGSNTEAFF
d_gene: NA; j_gene: TRBJ2-2; v_gene: TRBV10-3; abundance: NA; CDR3nt: TGTGCCATCAGTGATGCAACAGCTAACACCGGGGAGCTGTTTTTT; CDR3aa: CAISDATANTGELFF
d_gene: TRBD2; j_gene: TRBJ2-5; v_gene: TRBV3-1/TRBV3-2; abundance: NA; CDR3nt: TGTGCCAGCAGCCAAGATAAGGGGCTAGCGGGGAGAACGACCCAGTACTTC; CDR3aa: CASSQDKGLAGRTTQYF
d_gene: TRBD1; j_gene: TRBJ2-7; v_gene: TRBV2; abundance: once; CDR3nt: TGTGCCAGCAGTACGGGACAGGGGAAGCGCGAGCAGTACTTC; CDR3aa: CASSTGQGKREQYF
d_gene: TRBD1; j_gene: TRBJ1-2; v_gene: TRBV16; abundance: NA; CDR3nt: TGTGCCCACGACAAGCAGAGGACAGGGGGCCTCTATGGCTACACCTTC; CDR3aa: CAHDKQRTGGLYGYTF
d_gene: NA; j_gene: TRBJ1-4; v_gene: TRBV18; abundance: NA; CDR3nt: TGTGCCAGCTCAGAACAGCAGAATGAAAAACTGTTTTTT; CDR3aa: CASSEQQNEKLFF
d_gene: TRBD1; j_gene: TRBJ1-3; v_gene: TRBV3-1/TRBV3-2; abundance: NA; CDR3nt: TGTGCCAGCAGCCTTTCACAGGGGACTGGAAACACCATATATTTT; CDR3aa: CASSLSQGTGNTIYF
d_gene: NA; j_gene: TRBJ2-5; v_gene: TRBV5-4; abundance: NA; CDR3nt: TGTGCCAGCAGCTTGGAGGGCGGGACGAAAGAGACCCAGTACTTC; CDR3aa: CASSLEGGTKETQYF
d_gene: TRBD1; j_gene: TRBJ1-6; v_gene: TRBV5-4; abundance: NA; CDR3nt: TGTGCCAGCAGCTTGGACAGGGGTGTCTCACCCCTCCACTTT; CDR3aa: CASSLDRGVSPLHF
d_gene: NA; j_gene: TRBJ1-2; v_gene: TRBV6-5; abundance: NA; CDR3nt: TGTGCCAGCCCCATTGTTGACTATGGCTACACCTTC; CDR3aa: CASPIVDYGYTF
d_gene: NA; j_gene: TRBJ2-3; v_gene: TRBV5-4; abundance: NA; CDR3nt: TGTGCCAGCAGTTCTTCCCAGGTGGTGGCAGATACGCAGTATTTT; CDR3aa: CASSSSQVVADTQYF
d_gene: TRBD2; j_gene: TRBJ2-7; v_gene: TRBV19; abundance: NA; CDR3nt: TGTGCCAGTAGTGACGGCGGGGGGTCTTCCTACGAGCAGTACTTC; CDR3aa: CASSDGGGSSYEQYF
d_gene: TRBD2; j_gene: TRBJ2-3; v_gene: TRBV5-4; abundance: NA; CDR3nt: TGTGCCAGCAGCCCCGTGGGGGGGAAGACGCAGTATTTT; CDR3aa: CASSPVGGKTQYF
d_gene: NA; j_gene: TRBJ1-4; v_gene: TRBV30; abundance: NA; CDR3nt: TGTGCCTGGAGTCCCGGGACTAATGAAAAACTGTTTTTT; CDR3aa: CAWSPGTNEKLFF
d_gene: TRBD2; j_gene: TRBJ2-1; v_gene: TRBV5-1; abundance: NA; CDR3nt: TGCGCCAGCAGCTCCATAGCGGGGGGCCGAGGAGATGAGCAGTTCTTC; CDR3aa: CASSSIAGGRGDEQFF
d_gene: NA; j_gene: TRBJ1-6; v_gene: TRBV19; abundance: NA; CDR3nt: TGTGCCAGTAGTTCGCGAGGCCGGGTACGGAATTCACCCCTCCACTTT; CDR3aa: CASSSRGRVRNSPLHF
d_gene: TRBD1; j_gene: TRBJ1-2; v_gene: TRBV11-2; abundance: NA; CDR3nt: TGTGCCAGCAGCTTAGATCGTATCCGACAGGGGGCGAAGGGCTACACCTTC; CDR3aa: CASSLDRIRQGAKGYTF
d_gene: NA; j_gene: TRBJ1-6; v_gene: TRBV6-5; abundance: NA; CDR3nt: TGTGCCAGCAGTTACATTCGGGGTTCACCCCTCCACTTT; CDR3aa: CASSYIRGSPLHF
d_gene: TRBD1; j_gene: TRBJ1-3; v_gene: TRBV6-5; abundance: NA; CDR3nt: TGTGCCAGCAGGGACAGGGCCGATAGAAACACCATATATTTT; CDR3aa: CASRDRADRNTIYF
d_gene: TRBD2; j_gene: TRBJ2-7; v_gene: TRBV6-5; abundance: NA; CDR3nt: TGTGCCAGCAGTTACTCGTACGGGACTAGCTACGAGCAGTACTTC; CDR3aa: CASSYSYGTSYEQYF
d_gene: NA; j_gene: TRBJ1-1; v_gene: TRBV3-1/TRBV3-2; abundance: NA; CDR3nt: TGTGCCAGCAGCCAAGGGGGCAGTCGGAACACTGAAGCTTTCTTT; CDR3aa: CASSQGGSRNTEAFF
d_gene: NA; j_gene: TRBJ2-1; v_gene: TRBV6-5; abundance: once; CDR3nt: TGTGCCAGCAGTCCTTCTGAGGATGAGCAGTTCTTC; CDR3aa: CASSPSEDEQFF
d_gene: NA; j_gene: TRBJ1-1; v_gene: TRBV7-9; abundance: NA; CDR3nt: TGTGCCAGCACCCCGAGACTGGGCACTGAAGCTTTCTTT; CDR3aa: CASTPRLGTEAFF
d_gene: TRBD2; j_gene: TRBJ2-2; v_gene: TRBV6-6; abundance: NA; CDR3nt: TGTGCCAGCAGTCCCTGGGGGGGCACCGGGGAGCTGTTTTTT; CDR3aa: CASSPWGGTGELFF
d_gene: TRBD1; j_gene: TRBJ1-2; v_gene: TRBV25-1; abundance: NA; CDR3nt: TGTGCCAGCAGTCAATCATGGACAGGACTTAACTATGGCTACACCTTC; CDR3aa: CASSQSWTGLNYGYTF
d_gene: TRBD1; j_gene: TRBJ1-5; v_gene: TRBV24-1; abundance: NA; CDR3nt: TGTGCCACCAGTGATTCCGGACAGGGTAGCAATCAGCCCCAGCATTTT; CDR3aa: CATSDSGQGSNQPQHF
d_gene: TRBD2; j_gene: TRBJ2-5; v_gene: TRBV5-5; abundance: NA; CDR3nt: TGTGCCAGCAGCGAGACTAGCGTATTCCAAGAGACCCAGTACTTC; CDR3aa: CASSETSVFQETQYF
d_gene: NA; j_gene: TRBJ1-2; v_gene: TRBV12-3/TRBV12-4; abundance: NA; CDR3nt: TGTGCCAGCAGTCGGACAGCTTATTATGGCTACACCTTC; CDR3aa: CASSRTAYYGYTF
d_gene: NA; j_gene: TRBJ2-1; v_gene: TRBV5-6; abundance: NA; CDR3nt: TGTGCCAGCAGCTTGAACGTCGGTGTCTACAATGAGCAGTTCTTC; CDR3aa: CASSLNVGVYNEQFF
d_gene: TRBD1; j_gene: TRBJ1-2; v_gene: TRBV3-1/TRBV3-2; abundance: NA; CDR3nt: TGTGCCAGCAGCTCAGTCGCAGGGGGCCTAGTCACCTTC; CDR3aa: CASSSVAGGLVTF
d_gene: NA; j_gene: TRBJ2-1; v_gene: TRBV10-1; abundance: NA; CDR3nt: TGCGCCAGCAGTGAGCCCGGGACTCAGCAGTTCTTC; CDR3aa: CASSEPGTQQFF
d_gene: TRBD1; j_gene: TRBJ1-1; v_gene: TRBV18; abundance: NA; CDR3nt: TGTGCCAGCTCGCGGGACAGGTCTGAAGCTTTCTTT; CDR3aa: CASSRDRSEAFF
d_gene: TRBD2; j_gene: TRBJ2-1; v_gene: TRBV2; abundance: NA; CDR3nt: TGTGCCAGCAGTGGAATCCGGATTAGCAGCGGGGGTGAGCAGTTCTTC; CDR3aa: CASSGIRISSGGEQFF
d_gene: NA; j_gene: TRBJ1-1; v_gene: TRBV6-5; abundance: NA; CDR3nt: TGTGCCAGCTCTACGACAGTGAAGGGTGAAGCTTTCTTT; CDR3aa: CASSTTVKGEAFF
d_gene: TRBD2; j_gene: TRBJ2-3; v_gene: TRBV6-5; abundance: NA; CDR3nt: TGTGCCAGCAGTACGGGGACTAGAAGAACAGATACGCAGTATTTT; CDR3aa: CASSTGTRRTDTQYF
d_gene: NA; j_gene: TRBJ2-7; v_gene: TRBV21-1; abundance: NA; CDR3nt: TGTGCCAGCAGCAAAGGGGAGACAGAGCAGTACTTC; CDR3aa: CASSKGETEQYF
d_gene: TRBD2; j_gene: TRBJ2-1; v_gene: TRBV7-9; abundance: NA; CDR3nt: TGTGCCAGCAGCCAGGGACTAGCGGGGCGGGATGAGCAGTTCTTC; CDR3aa: CASSQGLAGRDEQFF
d_gene: TRBD1; j_gene: TRBJ2-2; v_gene: TRBV6-6; abundance: NA; CDR3nt: TGTGCCAGCAGTTATAACGCAGGGGGCGGCACCGGGGAGCTGTTTTTT; CDR3aa: CASSYNAGGGTGELFF
d_gene: NA; j_gene: TRBJ1-2; v_gene: TRBV6-1; abundance: NA; CDR3nt: TGTGCCAGCAGTGAGCACGACTCCAGCTACACCTTC; CDR3aa: CASSEHDSSYTF
d_gene: NA; j_gene: TRBJ1-2; v_gene: TRBV2; abundance: NA; CDR3nt: TGTGCCAGCAGTGGAGGGTACGGCTACACCTTC; CDR3aa: CASSGGYGYTF